Following are 31 T cell receptor beta chains from one sample sequenced in a study of patients and donors after allogeneic stem cell transplantation. TCRdb analysed the RT-PCR reads with MiXCR anew, one entry per CDR3 protein. This sample has 390,000 or so distinct CDR3 sequences, with 16% found just once. What was sequenced was blood, either unsorted or a sorted T cell fraction (not recorded which). Receptor source: a human donor who was either an allogeneic HSCT recipient or a stem cell or donor lymphocyte infusion donor (not recorded which). It is not recorded whose cells these are; they may come from a transplant donor.

This clonotype was detected only a few times. The chain employs TRBV7-3 and TRBJ2-5; 9 positions match TRBD2. Germline assignment: CDR1 SGHTA and CDR2 FQGTGA. J gave up 0 bases and V 2 bases, and 1 base lay outside the gene matches. This CDR3 comprises 15 residues. This CDR3 is CASSLAGGYQETQYF. In DNA form, the CDR3 reads TGTGCCAGCAGCTTAGCGGGGGGGTACCAAGAGACCCAGTACTTC.

This clonotype was seen a handful of times. This chain joins TRBV20-1 and TRBJ2-1; 7 nucleotides agree with TRBD2. In germline, CDR1 is DFQATT, CDR2 SNEGSKA (reference sequence). Trimming at V came to 5 bases and at J to 6 bases, leaving 7 bases not matched to a gene. This CDR3 contains 13 residues. CDR3 amino acids: CSAPPPGGNEQFF. Here the CDR3 DNA reads TGCAGTGCTCCGCCGCCGGGGGGCAATGAGCAGTTCTTC.

A few counts support this clonotype. The CDR3 loop reads CASSPGTVTNTGELFF. CDR3 sequence (DNA): TGCGCCAGCTCTCCCGGGACAGTCACCAACACCGGGGAGCTGTTTTTT. V gene TRBV5-1 combines with J gene TRBJ2-2, with 7 bases that match TRBD1. CDR3 size: 16 residues. Trimming removed 7 bases from V and 2 bases from J; junction bases left unmatched: 11. Germline V lookup: CDR1 SGHRS, CDR2 YFSETQ.

The rearrangement links TRBV20-1 to TRBJ1-1; D unclear. The CDR3 runs 12 residues. V lost 0 bases and J 3 bases, leaving 5 bases between the germline ends. Germline assignment: CDR1 DFQATT and CDR2 SNEGSKA (reference sequence). The CDR3 reads CSARDSDTEAFF. Here the CDR3 DNA reads TGCAGTGCTAGAGACAGTGACACTGAAGCTTTCTTT.

This clonotype was seen a handful of times. The chain has TRBV11-2 and TRBJ2-3; TRBD2 matches at 7 bases. This CDR3 has 16 residues. Germline-derived CDR1 and CDR2 are SGHAT and FQNNGV. V lost 0 bases and J lost 1; bases outside the gene matches: 4. The CDR3 sequence: CASSLDVAGGTDTQYF. The CDR3 region has the DNA TGTGCCAGCAGCTTAGATGTGGCGGGGGGCACAGATACGCAGTATTTT.

J is TRBJ1-1 and V is TRBV7-9; 7 bases line up with TRBD1. The CDR3 sequence is 15 residues long. Trimming took 3 bases from V and 4 from J; bases not matched to a gene: 8. The germline V gene encodes CDR1 SEHNR and CDR2 FQNEAQ (reference sequence). The CDR3 DNA sequence: TGTGCCAGCAGCTTTGGAACCAGGGGGGGCACTGAAGCTTTCTTT. It yields the protein CASSFGTRGGTEAFF. Looking up the rest from reference TRBV7-9 and TRBJ1-1 gives the full variable domain: DTGVSQNPRHKITKRGQNVTFRCDPISEHNRLYWYRQTLGQGPEFLTYFQNEAQLEKSRLLSDRFSAERPKGSFSTLEIQRTEQGDSAMYLCASSFGTRGGTEAFFGQGTRLTVV.

Only a few counts were recorded for this clonotype. The chain couples TRBV12-5 to TRBJ1-1, with D hard to call. The CDR3 covers 13 residues. The germline V gene encodes CDR1 LGHNT and CDR2 FRNRAP. V was pared by 5 bases and J by 2 bases, with 9 bases between. CDR3 loop: CASGVGRNTEAFF. For the CDR3, the DNA is TGTGCTAGTGGTGTCGGGCGAAACACTGAAGCTTTCTTT.

This clonotype was counted a few times. This chain uses TRBV4-1 with TRBJ2-1; TRBD2 agrees at 7 bases. The CDR3 covers 15 residues. Per the germline V gene, CDR1 is MGHRA and CDR2 is YSYEKL. J was trimmed by 4 bases and V by 1 base; bases with no gene match: 4. The CDR3 spells CASSQVLAEYNEQFF. Written as DNA, the CDR3 is TGCGCCAGCAGCCAAGTGCTAGCGGAGTACAATGAGCAGTTCTTC.

The rearrangement links TRBV20-1 to TRBJ2-7; TRBD2 matches 9 bases. The CDR3 contains 15 residues. The J segment lost 3 bases and the V segment lost 1 base, leaving 7 bases of the junction unmatched. CDR1 is DFQATT, CDR2 SNEGSKA, per germline (reference sequence). CDR3 DNA sequence: TGCAGTGCTAGAGCCACAACTAGCGGGCGCTACGAGCAGTACTTC. Residues: CSARATTSGRYEQYF.

This clonotype was detected a few times. The chain uses TRBV6-2 or TRBV6-3 and TRBJ1-1; 10 nucleotides match TRBD1. CDR1 and CDR2 from the germline V gene are MNHEY and SVGEGT. V lost 8 bases to trimming and J lost 0 bases; unmatched junction nucleotides: 12. The CDR3 runs to 17 residues. The CDR3 nucleotides are TGTGCCAGCGCACCTGGGACAGGGGAGGACATGAACACTGAAGCTTTCTTT. Protein: CASAPGTGEDMNTEAFF.

This clonotype occurred many times. V is TRBV5-1 and J is TRBJ2-1; TRBD2 matches 9 bases. Trimming took 0 bases from V and 4 from J; bases not matched to a gene: 2. Germline CDR1 SGHRS, CDR2 YFSETQ. The CDR3 has 15 amino acids. The CDR3 here is CASSLDLAGYNEQFF. CDR3 DNA: TGCGCCAGCAGCTTGGACCTAGCGGGGTACAATGAGCAGTTCTTC.

This clonotype was seen a handful of times. The chain uses TRBV2 and TRBJ2-7, with TRBD1 as a possible D gene (5 bases). CDR3 length: 14 amino acids. V lost 9 bases and J 2 bases, leaving 17 bases between the germline ends. CDR1 is SNHLY, CDR2 FYNNEI, per germline. The CDR3 DNA reads TGTGCCAGTGACAGCCAAGGAGCCCCCTACGAGCAGTACTTC. Protein product: CASDSQGAPYEQYF.

The chain joins TRBV6-2 or TRBV6-3 to TRBJ1-5; weak D call: TRBD1 (5 bases). The CDR3 loop spans 14 amino acids. Trimming cost V 5 bases and J 5 bases, with 13 bases left between them. Germline V gene sequence: CDR1 MNHEY, CDR2 SVGEGT. The CDR3 spells CASSDPGWDQPQHF. Written as DNA, the CDR3 is TGTGCCAGCAGTGACCCAGGGTGGGATCAGCCCCAGCATTTT.

This clonotype has a count of ten or more. The chain carries TRBV11-2 and TRBJ1-5; D might be TRBD1 (5 bases). CDR3 length: 11 residues. V lost 4 bases to trimming and J lost 11 bases, with 9 bases between them. Germline V gene data show CDR1 as SGHAT and CDR2 as FQNNGV. CDR3: CASSSRVAQHF. For the CDR3, the DNA is TGTGCCAGCAGCTCCAGGGTGGCCCAGCATTTT.

A few counts support this clonotype. The chain joins TRBV5-1 to TRBJ2-5; the D gene is possibly TRBD1 (6 bases). The CDR3 has 14 residues. The V end was cut by 3 bases, the J end by 1 base, with 10 bases between. Per germline, CDR1 SGHRS and CDR2 YFSETQ. CDR3 in DNA: TGCGCCAGCAGCTGGGGGCTGGGCCAAGAGACCCAGTACTTC. It is translated as CASSWGLGQETQYF.

This rearrangement joins TRBV30 to TRBJ2-7; D is perhaps TRBD1 (8 bases). The CDR3 spans 16 residues. Trimming removed 4 bases from V and 2 bases from J, with 21 bases in between. Germline CDR1 GTSNPN, CDR2 SVGIG (reference sequence). DNA of the CDR3: TGTGCCTGGACCAACCCAGGGGGGGACAGGACCTACGAGCAGTACTTC. This codes for CAWTNPGGDRTYEQYF.

This clonotype showed up just a few times. The chain joins TRBV7-2 to TRBJ2-7; TRBD2 aligns across 9 bases. The CDR3 length is 16 residues. V lost 0 bases to trimming and J lost 7 bases; unmatched junction nucleotides: 10. Looked up from germline, CDR1 is SGHTA and CDR2 is FQGNSA. CDR3 loop: CASSLATRGGLEEQYF. CDR3 DNA: TGTGCCAGCAGCTTAGCAACGCGGGGGGGCCTGGAAGAGCAGTACTTC.

The chain is built from TRBV5-1 and TRBJ2-3, with D unclear. Germline CDR1 SGHRS, CDR2 YFSETQ. V was shortened by 4 bases and J by 0 bases, with 12 bases between the two germline ends. The CDR3 is 15 residues long. CDR3 nucleotide sequence: TGCGCCAGCAGCCTTGCTACGACTAGCACAGATACGCAGTATTTT. Translated, it gives CASSLATTSTDTQYF. The entire variable domain, with the rest obtained from reference TRBV5-1 and TRBJ2-3, is as follows: KAGVTQTPRYLIKTRGQQVTLSCSPISGHRSVSWYQQTPGQGLQFLFEYFSETQRNKGNFPGRFSGRQFSNSRSEMNVSTLELGDSALYLCASSLATTSTDTQYFGPGTRLTVL.

This clonotype has just a few counts. The chain joins TRBV6-5 to TRBJ1-3, with D unresolved. The CDR3 has 16 residues. CDR1 and CDR2 from the germline V gene are MNHEY and SVGAGI. Between the trimmed V and J ends, which lost 2 bases and 1 base, there was a span of 12 bases. The DNA for the CDR3 is TGTGCCAGCAGTTACGGGAATTGGCCTTCTGGAAACACCATATATTTT. It is translated as CASSYGNWPSGNTIYF.

The chain recombines TRBV7-8 with TRBJ1-1, with TRBD1 identical over 9 bases. The CDR3 runs 14 residues. Trimming removed 2 bases from V and 8 bases from J; junction bases left unmatched: 6. CDR1 and CDR2 from the germline V gene are SGHVS and FQNEAQ. This CDR3 is CASSLKQGAAEAFF. The CDR3 bases are TGTGCCAGCAGCTTAAAACAGGGGGCGGCGGAAGCTTTCTTT.

This clonotype was picked up a small number of times. The chain carries TRBV25-1 and TRBJ2-7; D is perhaps TRBD1 or TRBD2 (5 bases each). The germline gives CDR1 MGHDK, CDR2 SYGVNS. There are 15 residues in the CDR3. Trimming pared 4 bases from V and 7 bases from J, leaving 20 bases between. The CDR3, as DNA: TGTGCCAGCAGTGGATTACCCCGGGGCCCGCGAGAGCAGTACTTC. Amino acids: CASSGLPRGPREQYF.

CDR3 sequence reads: CASSLGLRAFF. As DNA, the CDR3 is TGTGCCAGCAGTTTGGGGCTTCGCGCTTTCTTT. The rearrangement uses TRBV12-3 or TRBV12-4 and TRBJ1-1; a weak D match, TRBD1 (5 bases). Trimming stripped 3 bases from V and 11 bases from J, with 10 bases between. This CDR3 region has 11 residues.

V usage is TRBV20-1 and J usage is TRBJ2-2; 7 positions match TRBD1. The length of the CDR3 is 14 residues. V shed 6 bases and J 4 bases; nucleotides not matched to a gene: 8. CDR1 DFQATT and CDR2 SNEGSKA come from the germline V gene (reference sequence). The CDR3 is CSARRTGITGELFF. DNA for the CDR3: TGCAGTGCCCGCCGGACAGGCATCACCGGGGAGCTGTTTTTT.

This chain joins TRBV15 and TRBJ2-5; TRBD2 is a possible D gene (6 bases). This CDR3 region has 16 residues. V was cut by 4 bases and J by 5 bases, with 20 bases left in between. Germline V gene data show CDR1 as LNHNV and CDR2 as YYDKDF (reference sequence). Written as DNA, the CDR3 is TGTGCCACCAGCAAAGCAAATAAGGGACTTGGGGAGACCCAGTACTTC. It is translated as CATSKANKGLGETQYF.

This clonotype was detected only a few times. The rearrangement uses TRBV18 and TRBJ1-1; no reliable D call. This CDR3 has 15 residues. Germline V gives CDR1 KGHSH, CDR2 LQKENI. Trimming left V 2 bases short and J 0 bases short, with 10 bases between. CDR3 amino acids: CASSPSPTVNTEAFF. CDR3 nucleotides: TGTGCCAGCTCACCAAGCCCTACAGTGAACACTGAAGCTTTCTTT.

This clonotype came up many times. The chain carries TRBV29-1 and TRBJ2-5, with D perhaps matching TRBD1 or TRBD2 (5 bases each). Per germline, CDR1 SQVTM and CDR2 ANQGSEA. Trimming cost V 6 bases and J 5 bases, with 7 bases left between them. The CDR3 has 10 amino acids. The CDR3 nucleotides read TGCAGCGTGGGGACGGAGACCCAGTACTTC. This encodes CSVGTETQYF.

This clonotype appeared a few times. The rearrangement uses TRBV14 and TRBJ2-1; D is unclear. CDR3 size: 13 residues. The ends were cut back, 0 bases at V and 8 bases at J, with 8 bases in the middle. CDR1 SGHDN and CDR2 FVKESK come from the germline V gene. The CDR3 coding sequence is TGTGCCAGCAGCCAAGATCGACCGGATGAGCAGTTCTTC. It is translated as CASSQDRPDEQFF.

CDR3 loop: CATSDFDFWGSQETQYF. The CDR3 DNA sequence: TGTGCCACCAGTGATTTTGACTTTTGGGGGTCCCAAGAGACCCAGTACTTC. This chain links TRBV24-1 with TRBJ2-5, with D perhaps given as TRBD1 or TRBD2 (5 bases each). The CDR3 extends over 17 amino acids. From germline, CDR1 is KGHDR and CDR2 SFDVKD. Between the trimmed V and J ends, which lost 1 base and 1 base, there was a span of 15 bases.

This clonotype was counted between two and nine times. The chain employs TRBV7-2 and TRBJ2-3; D gene uncertain. Trimming left V 7 bases short and J 1 base short, with 15 bases between. This CDR3 is built from 15 residues. CDR1 is SGHTA, CDR2 FQGNSA, per germline. CDR3 protein: CASITSGRGTDTQYF. The DNA for the CDR3 is TGTGCCAGCATCACAAGTGGACGTGGCACAGATACGCAGTATTTT.

This clonotype was recorded at least ten times. The gene calls are TRBV5-1 and TRBJ2-1; D uncertain. The ends were cut back, 7 bases at V and 0 bases at J, with 11 bases in the middle. The germline V gene has CDR1 SGHRS and CDR2 YFSETQ. The CDR3 is 14 residues long. DNA for the CDR3: TGCGCCAGCTCGGGCCTTAGCTCCTACAATGAGCAGTTCTTC. This codes for CASSGLSSYNEQFF.

This chain joins TRBV11-2 and TRBJ1-3; D gene unclear. Germline V gene data show CDR1 as SGHAT and CDR2 as FQNNGV. V lost 2 bases and J 0 bases, leaving 14 bases between the germline ends. The CDR3 contains 17 residues. As DNA, the CDR3 is TGTGCCAGCAGCTTATCCGGACCTGTTTTCTCTGGAAACACCATATATTTT. It specifies CASSLSGPVFSGNTIYF.